The source of this T cell receptor (beta chain) is a study of memory CD4+ T cells and cytomegalovirus serostatus. Repertoires were generated with immunoSEQ multiplex PCR, while TCRdb's copy carries only in-frame clones and drops some. This table holds roughly 49,000 clones, over 75% found once. The germline V gene encodes CDR1 KGHSH and CDR2 LQKENI. The CDR3 runs 17 residues. Trimming removed 6 bases from V and 3 bases from J; junction bases left unmatched: 11. The sort gate was single viable CD3+CD4+CD8-CD45RO+ cells for memory CD4+ T cells. The sequence was collected from an adult in good health and CMV-seronegative. The sample taken for sequencing was memory CD4+ T cells from blood. V is TRBV18 and J is TRBJ1-1; 12 bases are shared with TRBD1. The CDR3 DNA is TGTGCCAGCTCCCAAAAGGGGACAGGGGGCGGCCACACTGAAGCTTTCTTT. Translated, it gives CASSQKGTGGGHTEAFF.